A selection of T cell receptor beta chains follows, all from one sample in a study of blood T cell repertoires in COVID-19. Libraries were prepared by immunoSEQ multiplex PCR; TCRdb keeps only in-frame clonotypes and omits some of them. The sample shows some 190,000 clones, 65% to 85% of them seen only once. Sequencing was performed on PBMCs or T cells enriched from blood (not recorded which). Source of these receptors: a man younger than 45 with acute COVID-19. CDR3s include the opening cysteine and the closing phenylalanine or tryptophan. The order of the fields is CDR3 length, J gene, V gene, clone size, D gene, CDR3 protein, CDR3 DNA. D genes are given only for firm matches. A row's size may be missing; if present it is once, few, many or a size class.

CDR3 length: 13
J gene: TRBJ2-1
V gene: TRBV11-2
clone size: -
D gene: -
CDR3 protein: CASSLGVYNEQFF
CDR3 DNA: TGTGCCAGCAGCTTAGGAGTTTACAATGAGCAGTTCTTC

CDR3 length: 13
J gene: TRBJ2-1
V gene: TRBV5-1
clone size: -
D gene: -
CDR3 protein: CASSPGQGNEQFF
CDR3 DNA: TGCGCCAGCAGCCCCGGGCAGGGCAATGAGCAGTTCTTC

CDR3 length: 14
J gene: TRBJ1-2
V gene: TRBV13
clone size: -
D gene: TRBD1
CDR3 protein: CASSRRTGAYGYTF
CDR3 DNA: TGTGCCAGCAGCCGGAGAACAGGGGCCTACGGCTACACCTTC

CDR3 length: 19
J gene: TRBJ1-6
V gene: TRBV11-2
clone size: few
D gene: -
CDR3 protein: CASSLAFTPGAVLNSPLHF
CDR3 DNA: TGTGCCAGCAGCTTAGCTTTTACTCCAGGGGCCGTTTTGAATTCACCCCTCCACTTT

CDR3 length: 15
J gene: TRBJ2-2
V gene: TRBV5-1
clone size: -
D gene: TRBD1
CDR3 protein: CASSFGTGVTGELFF
CDR3 DNA: TGCGCCAGCAGCTTCGGGACAGGGGTTACCGGGGAGCTGTTTTTT

CDR3 length: 17
J gene: TRBJ1-4
V gene: TRBV5-1
clone size: -
D gene: TRBD1
CDR3 protein: CASSLDGQGPSSEKLFF
CDR3 DNA: TGCGCCAGCAGCTTGGACGGACAGGGGCCGAGTAGTGAAAAACTGTTTTTT

CDR3 length: 18
J gene: TRBJ2-5
V gene: TRBV12-1
clone size: -
D gene: -
CDR3 protein: CASSTWDRPTGTSETQYF
CDR3 DNA: TGTGCCAGCAGCACCTGGGACAGGCCCACGGGAACATCGGAGACCCAGTACTTC

CDR3 length: 15
J gene: TRBJ1-2
V gene: TRBV6-5
clone size: -
D gene: TRBD1
CDR3 protein: CASRLNRGEVGGYTF
CDR3 DNA: TGTGCCAGCAGATTAAACAGGGGAGAGGTCGGGGGCTACACCTTC

CDR3 length: 13
J gene: TRBJ2-3
V gene: TRBV9
clone size: -
D gene: -
CDR3 protein: CASSTPSTDTQYF
CDR3 DNA: TGTGCCAGCAGCACTCCTAGCACAGATACGCAGTATTTT

CDR3 length: 14
J gene: TRBJ1-1
V gene: TRBV7-9
clone size: -
D gene: -
CDR3 protein: CASRTGGVDTEAFF
CDR3 DNA: TGTGCCAGCAGAACCGGAGGGGTGGACACTGAAGCTTTCTTT

CDR3 length: 15
J gene: TRBJ1-4
V gene: TRBV6-2/TRBV6-3
clone size: -
D gene: TRBD1
CDR3 protein: CASSDTGQGEEKLFF
CDR3 DNA: TGTGCCAGCAGCGACACGGGACAGGGAGAAGAAAAACTGTTTTTT

CDR3 length: 16
J gene: TRBJ1-1
V gene: TRBV6-1
clone size: -
D gene: -
CDR3 protein: CASSDFTGMGNTEAFF
CDR3 DNA: TGTGCCAGCAGTGATTTCACAGGGATGGGGAACACTGAAGCTTTCTTT

CDR3 length: 15
J gene: TRBJ2-5
V gene: TRBV5-1
clone size: -
D gene: TRBD2
CDR3 protein: CASSPTRGGSETQYF
CDR3 DNA: TGCGCCAGCAGCCCGACGCGGGGGGGGAGCGAGACCCAGTACTTC

CDR3 length: 13
J gene: TRBJ2-7
V gene: TRBV5-6
clone size: -
D gene: -
CDR3 protein: CASSLASGLEQYF
CDR3 DNA: TGTGCCAGCAGCTTGGCCAGCGGGCTCGAGCAGTACTTC

CDR3 length: 14
J gene: TRBJ2-2
V gene: TRBV3-1/TRBV3-2
clone size: -
D gene: TRBD2
CDR3 protein: CASSAGGRTGELFF
CDR3 DNA: TGTGCCAGCAGTGCGGGGGGGCGTACCGGGGAGCTGTTTTTT

CDR3 length: 14
J gene: TRBJ1-5
V gene: TRBV11-2
clone size: few
D gene: -
CDR3 protein: CASSSLSANQPQHF
CDR3 DNA: TGTGCCAGCAGCTCTCTCAGCGCCAATCAGCCCCAGCATTTT

CDR3 length: 16
J gene: TRBJ1-1
V gene: TRBV5-1
clone size: few
D gene: -
CDR3 protein: CASSLAGGGMNTEAFF
CDR3 DNA: TGCGCCAGCAGCTTGGCTGGCGGGGGCATGAACACTGAAGCTTTCTTT

CDR3 length: 13
J gene: TRBJ1-5
V gene: TRBV12-3/TRBV12-4
clone size: -
D gene: TRBD1
CDR3 protein: CASSRDRVQPQHF
CDR3 DNA: TGTGCCAGCAGTCGGGACAGGGTACAGCCCCAGCATTTT

CDR3 length: 14
J gene: TRBJ1-2
V gene: TRBV28
clone size: -
D gene: TRBD1
CDR3 protein: CASSGSGGGYGYTF
CDR3 DNA: TGTGCCAGCAGTGGATCAGGGGGCGGCTATGGCTACACCTTC

CDR3 length: 16
J gene: TRBJ1-1
V gene: TRBV24-1
clone size: -
D gene: TRBD1
CDR3 protein: CATSDLGTENDTEAFF
CDR3 DNA: TGTGCCACCAGTGATTTAGGGACAGAGAACGACACTGAAGCTTTCTTT

CDR3 length: 13
J gene: TRBJ1-1
V gene: TRBV6-5
clone size: -
D gene: -
CDR3 protein: CAVTEGGGTEAFF
CDR3 DNA: TGTGCCGTAACGGAGGGGGGGGGCACTGAAGCTTTCTTT

CDR3 length: 15
J gene: TRBJ2-2
V gene: TRBV5-4
clone size: -
D gene: TRBD1
CDR3 protein: CASSLTGGAIGELFF
CDR3 DNA: TGTGCCAGCAGCTTGACAGGGGGCGCGATCGGGGAGCTGTTTTTT

CDR3 length: 15
J gene: TRBJ1-2
V gene: TRBV9
clone size: -
D gene: TRBD1
CDR3 protein: CASSGVGQGDYGYTF
CDR3 DNA: TGTGCCAGCAGTGGCGTGGGACAGGGTGACTATGGCTACACCTTC

CDR3 length: 15
J gene: TRBJ1-5
V gene: TRBV9
clone size: -
D gene: TRBD1
CDR3 protein: CASSAGTGWDQPQHF
CDR3 DNA: TGTGCCAGCAGCGCGGGGACAGGTTGGGATCAGCCCCAGCATTTT

CDR3 length: 17
J gene: TRBJ2-2
V gene: TRBV6-9
clone size: -
D gene: -
CDR3 protein: CASSYGLLTANTGELFF
CDR3 DNA: TGTGCCAGCAGTTACGGACTCCTAACGGCGAACACCGGGGAGCTGTTTTTT

CDR3 length: 15
J gene: TRBJ2-5
V gene: TRBV19
clone size: -
D gene: -
CDR3 protein: CASSKHAGIRETQYF
CDR3 DNA: TGTGCCAGTAGTAAACATGCAGGGATTCGAGAGACCCAGTACTTC

CDR3 length: 14
J gene: TRBJ2-5
V gene: TRBV9
clone size: few
D gene: TRBD1
CDR3 protein: CASSVGQGRETQYF
CDR3 DNA: TGTGCCAGCAGCGTAGGACAGGGTAGGGAGACCCAGTACTTC

CDR3 length: 15
J gene: TRBJ1-2
V gene: TRBV3-1/TRBV3-2
clone size: -
D gene: TRBD1
CDR3 protein: CASSLRDRGFYGYTF
CDR3 DNA: TGTGCCAGCAGCCTTAGGGACAGGGGATTCTATGGCTACACCTTC

CDR3 length: 15
J gene: TRBJ2-3
V gene: TRBV3-1/TRBV3-2
clone size: -
D gene: TRBD2
CDR3 protein: CASSQAQERGDTQYF
CDR3 DNA: TGTGCCAGCAGCCAGGCCCAGGAGCGGGGAGATACGCAGTATTTT

CDR3 length: 15
J gene: TRBJ1-6
V gene: TRBV27
clone size: -
D gene: -
CDR3 protein: CASSYATGPNSPLHF
CDR3 DNA: TGTGCCAGCAGTTACGCGACAGGCCCTAATTCACCCCTCCACTTT

CDR3 length: 12
J gene: TRBJ1-2
V gene: TRBV12-3/TRBV12-4
clone size: -
D gene: -
CDR3 protein: CASITGYYGYTF
CDR3 DNA: TGTGCCAGCATCACAGGGTACTATGGCTACACCTTC

CDR3 length: 12
J gene: TRBJ1-1
V gene: TRBV5-4
clone size: -
D gene: -
CDR3 protein: CASSLTRGEAFF
CDR3 DNA: TGTGCCAGCAGCTTGACCAGGGGTGAAGCTTTCTTT

CDR3 length: 17
J gene: TRBJ2-1
V gene: TRBV19
clone size: -
D gene: TRBD1
CDR3 protein: CASSTVHRGSPYNEQFF
CDR3 DNA: TGTGCCAGTAGCACCGTCCACAGGGGGAGTCCCTACAATGAGCAGTTCTTC

CDR3 length: 14
J gene: TRBJ1-4
V gene: TRBV19
clone size: many
D gene: -
CDR3 protein: CASSIPPTNEKLFF
CDR3 DNA: TGTGCCAGTAGTATTCCTCCAACTAATGAAAAACTGTTTTTT